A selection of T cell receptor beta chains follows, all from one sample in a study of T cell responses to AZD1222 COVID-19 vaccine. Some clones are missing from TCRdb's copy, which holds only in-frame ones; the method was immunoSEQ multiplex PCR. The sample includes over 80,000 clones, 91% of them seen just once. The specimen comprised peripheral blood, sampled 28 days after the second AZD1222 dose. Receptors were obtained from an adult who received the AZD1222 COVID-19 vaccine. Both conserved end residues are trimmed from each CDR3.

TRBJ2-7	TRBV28	ASSLYQLTGGRLLEQY
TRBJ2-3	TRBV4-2	ASSQDLSRAQY
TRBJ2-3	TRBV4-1	ASSLTTGGSTDTQY
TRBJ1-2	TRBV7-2	ASSPTGVYGYT
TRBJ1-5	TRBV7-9	ASSLNLDNQPQH
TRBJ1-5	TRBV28	ASVRGQGALWH
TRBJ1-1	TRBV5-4	ASSSGQRNTEAF
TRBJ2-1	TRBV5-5	ASSFRSGYNEQF
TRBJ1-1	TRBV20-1	SALQGNRAF
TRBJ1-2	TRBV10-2	ASSELRTGYT
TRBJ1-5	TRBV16	ASSQSTPGIQPQH
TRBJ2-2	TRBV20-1	SASMVAGELF
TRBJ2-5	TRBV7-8	ASSRGEGFLLETQY
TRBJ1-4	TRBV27	ASSLRGTNEKLF
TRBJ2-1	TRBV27	ASSLSGQTYNEQF
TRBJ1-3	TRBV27	ASSFGLGNTIY
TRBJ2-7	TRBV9	ASSPGGAEQY
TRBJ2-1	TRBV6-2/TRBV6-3	ASSYWTSGGNEQF
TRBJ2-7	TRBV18	ASSPPTRGNEQY
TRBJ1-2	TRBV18	ASSPGGLGYT
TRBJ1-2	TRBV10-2	ASTSPGTWGGYT
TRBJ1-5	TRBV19	ASSISRVQSQPQH
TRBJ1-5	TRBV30	AWSPATGGTQH
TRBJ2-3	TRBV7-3	ASSLGGAPGTDTQY
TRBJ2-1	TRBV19	ASRSSDRDPYNEQF
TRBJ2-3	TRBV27	ASSLSGQVVADTQY
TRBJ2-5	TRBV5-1	ASSPPGETQY
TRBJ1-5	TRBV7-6	ASSSRVRSNQPQH
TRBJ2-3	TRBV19	ASASGRTDTQY
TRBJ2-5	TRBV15	ATSRDSGFQETQY
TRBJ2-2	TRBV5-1	ASSPGTPNTGELF
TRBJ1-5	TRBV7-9	ASTNSNQPQH
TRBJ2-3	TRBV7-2	ASSPSSDTQY
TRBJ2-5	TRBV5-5	ASSQVSGSSKTQY
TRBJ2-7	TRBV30	ALNTGYTYEQY
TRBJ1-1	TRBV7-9	ASSYRQGMNTEAF
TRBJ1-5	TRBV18	ASSSDYRDQPQH
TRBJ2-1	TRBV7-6	ASSPPRGISYNEQF
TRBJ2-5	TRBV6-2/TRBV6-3	ASSYASSGSRETQY
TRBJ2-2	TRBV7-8	ASSLGWGQGPGELF
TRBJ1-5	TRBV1	TSSQEGPVGDQPQH
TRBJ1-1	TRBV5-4	ASSWREQRAEAF
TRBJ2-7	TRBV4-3	ASSQELAGSYEQY
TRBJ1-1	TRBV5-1	ASSLAGDNVEAF
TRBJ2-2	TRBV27	ASSFRGGELF
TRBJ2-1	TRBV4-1	ASSSRLAGNEQF
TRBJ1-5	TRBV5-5	ASSSSPQDSNQPQH
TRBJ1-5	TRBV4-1	ASSQVRSAGGNQPQH
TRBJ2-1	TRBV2	ASGGWGSSYNEQF
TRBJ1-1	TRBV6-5	ASRSGTGEGTEAF
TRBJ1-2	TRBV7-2	ASSLLDGLGYT
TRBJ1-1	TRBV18	ASSPPVRGFTEAF
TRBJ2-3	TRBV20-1	SASVLGRPGRDTQY
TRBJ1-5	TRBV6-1	ASSEGGTRGQPQH
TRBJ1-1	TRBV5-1	ASSLSLNTEAF